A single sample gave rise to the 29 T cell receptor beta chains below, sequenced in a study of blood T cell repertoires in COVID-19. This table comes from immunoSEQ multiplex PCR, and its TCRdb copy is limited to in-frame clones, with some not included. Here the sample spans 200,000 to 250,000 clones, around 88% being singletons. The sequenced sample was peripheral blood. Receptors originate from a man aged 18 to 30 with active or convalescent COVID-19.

The CDR3 DNA reads as TGTGCCAGCAGCCCGGCGGGATTCACAGATACGCAGTATTTT. Translation gives CASSPAGFTDTQYF. This rearrangement joins TRBV5-4 to TRBJ2-3, with D tentatively TRBD2 (6 bases). Trimming pared 4 bases from V and 2 bases from J, leaving 11 bases between. CDR3 size: 14 residues. Germline V gene data show CDR1 as SGHNT and CDR2 as YYREEE (reference sequence).

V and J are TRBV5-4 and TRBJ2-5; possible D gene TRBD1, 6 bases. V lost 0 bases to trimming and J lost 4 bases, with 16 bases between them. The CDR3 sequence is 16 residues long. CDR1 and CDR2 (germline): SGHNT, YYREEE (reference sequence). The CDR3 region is CASSLGTGSPSETQYF. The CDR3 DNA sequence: TGTGCCAGCAGCTTGGGTACAGGGTCCCCCTCAGAGACCCAGTACTTC.

CDR3 loop: CAIGQSNYGYTF. The CDR3 DNA reads as TGTGCCATTGGACAGTCTAACTATGGCTACACCTTC. J is TRBJ1-2 and V is TRBV10-3; D is possibly TRBD1 (6 bases). The V end lost 9 bases, the J end lost 0 bases, and 8 bases lay between the germline ends. Germline V gives CDR1 ENHRY, CDR2 SYGVKD. The CDR3 extends over 12 amino acids.

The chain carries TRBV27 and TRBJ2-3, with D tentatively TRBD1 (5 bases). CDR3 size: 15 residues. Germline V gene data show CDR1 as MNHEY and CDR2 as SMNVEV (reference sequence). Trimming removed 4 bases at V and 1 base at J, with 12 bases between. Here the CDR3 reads CASSSIVGRTDTQYF. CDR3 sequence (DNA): TGTGCCAGCAGTTCGATAGTGGGGCGCACAGATACGCAGTATTTT.

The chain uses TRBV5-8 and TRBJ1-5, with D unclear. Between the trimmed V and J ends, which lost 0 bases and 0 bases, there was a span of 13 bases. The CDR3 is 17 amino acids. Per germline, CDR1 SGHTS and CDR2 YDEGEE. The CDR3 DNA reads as TGTGCCAGCAGCTTGGGGATACAGAGCTATAGCAATCAGCCCCAGCATTTT. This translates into CASSLGIQSYSNQPQHF. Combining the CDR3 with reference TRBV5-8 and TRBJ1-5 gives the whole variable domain EAGVTQSPTHLIKTRGQQATLRCSPISGHTSVYWYQQALGLGLQFLLWYDEGEERNRGNFPPRFSGRQFPNYSSELNVNALELEDSALYLCASSLGIQSYSNQPQHFGDGTRLSIL.

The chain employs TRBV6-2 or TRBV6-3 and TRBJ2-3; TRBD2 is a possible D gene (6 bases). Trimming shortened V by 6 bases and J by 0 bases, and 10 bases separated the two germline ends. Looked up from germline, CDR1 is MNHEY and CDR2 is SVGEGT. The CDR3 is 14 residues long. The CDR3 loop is CASSGLASTDTQYF. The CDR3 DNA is TGTGCCAGCAGCGGGCTAGCGAGCACAGATACGCAGTATTTT.

In nucleotides, the CDR3 is TGCGCCAGCAGCTTGGACTGGGGGCCGCAGTATTTT. Its translation: CASSLDWGPQYF. The V gene is TRBV5-1, the J gene TRBJ2-3, with a tentative D call TRBD1 (6 bases). Germline-derived CDR1 and CDR2 are SGHRS and YFSETQ. The V end lost 0 bases, the J end lost 10 bases, and 9 bases lay between the germline ends. This CDR3 has 12 residues.

CDR3 sequence (DNA): TGCGCCAGCAGTGGACAGGGAGTTCAGCCCCAGCATTTT. Encoded protein: CASSGQGVQPQHF. The rearrangement joins TRBV10-2 to TRBJ1-5; 7 bases are shared with TRBD1. CDR1 WSHSY and CDR2 SAAADI come from the germline V gene. The length of the CDR3 is 13 residues. With 4 bases clipped from V and 6 bases from J, the junction kept 3 bases outside the gene matches.

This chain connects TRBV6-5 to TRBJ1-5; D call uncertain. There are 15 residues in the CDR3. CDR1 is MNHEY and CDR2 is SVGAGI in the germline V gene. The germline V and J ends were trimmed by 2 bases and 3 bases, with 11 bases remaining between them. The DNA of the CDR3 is TGTGCCAGCAGTTACAGGTCGGGAATCAATCAGCCCCAGCATTTT. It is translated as CASSYRSGINQPQHF.

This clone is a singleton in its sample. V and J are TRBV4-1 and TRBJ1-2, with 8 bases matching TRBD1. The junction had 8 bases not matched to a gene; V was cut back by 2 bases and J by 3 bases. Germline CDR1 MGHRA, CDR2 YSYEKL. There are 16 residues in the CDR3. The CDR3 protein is CASSQSSHRGDYGYTF. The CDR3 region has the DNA TGCGCCAGCAGCCAAAGCTCCCACAGGGGGGACTATGGCTACACCTTC.

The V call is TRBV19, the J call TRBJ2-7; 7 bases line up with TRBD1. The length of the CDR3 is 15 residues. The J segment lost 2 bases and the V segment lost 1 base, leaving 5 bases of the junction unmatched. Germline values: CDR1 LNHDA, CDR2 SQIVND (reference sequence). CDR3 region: CASSIATGPTYEQYF. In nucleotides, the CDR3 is TGTGCCAGTAGTATAGCGACAGGGCCCACCTACGAGCAGTACTTC. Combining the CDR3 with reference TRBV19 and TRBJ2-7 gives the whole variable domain DGGITQSPKYLFRKEGQNVTLSCEQNLNHDAMYWYRQDPGQGLRLIYYSQIVNDFQKGDIAEGYSVSREKKESFPLTVTSAQKNPTAFYLCASSIATGPTYEQYFGPGTRLTVT.

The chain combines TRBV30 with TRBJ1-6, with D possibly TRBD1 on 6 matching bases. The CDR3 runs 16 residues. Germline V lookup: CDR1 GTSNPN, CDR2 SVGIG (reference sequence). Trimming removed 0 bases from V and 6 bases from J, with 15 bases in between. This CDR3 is CAWSVLSDSLNSPLHF. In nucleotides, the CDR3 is TGTGCCTGGAGTGTACTTTCGGACAGCCTTAATTCACCCCTCCACTTT.

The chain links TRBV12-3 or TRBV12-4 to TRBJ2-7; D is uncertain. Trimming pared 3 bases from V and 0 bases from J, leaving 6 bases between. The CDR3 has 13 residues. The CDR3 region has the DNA TGTGCCAGCAGTTTGGGCTCCTCCTACGAGCAGTACTTC. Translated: CASSLGSSYEQYF.

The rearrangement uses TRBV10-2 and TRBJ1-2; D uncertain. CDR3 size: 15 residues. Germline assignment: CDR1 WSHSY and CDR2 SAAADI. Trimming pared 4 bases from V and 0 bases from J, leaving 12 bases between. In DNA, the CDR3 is TGCGCCAGCAGTGTGGCAGTCCCTTCTAACTATGGCTACACCTTC. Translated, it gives CASSVAVPSNYGYTF.

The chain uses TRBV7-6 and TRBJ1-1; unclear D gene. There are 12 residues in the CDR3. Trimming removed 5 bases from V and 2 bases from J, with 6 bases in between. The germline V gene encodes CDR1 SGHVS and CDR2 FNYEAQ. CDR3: CASSRTNTEAFF. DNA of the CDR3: TGTGCCAGCAGCCGTACTAACACTGAAGCTTTCTTT.

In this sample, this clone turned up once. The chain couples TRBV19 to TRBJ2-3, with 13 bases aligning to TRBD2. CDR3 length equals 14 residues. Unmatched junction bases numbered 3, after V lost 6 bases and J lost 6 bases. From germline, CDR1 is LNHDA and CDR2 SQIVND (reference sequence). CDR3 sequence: CASRLAGGDDTQYF. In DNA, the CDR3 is TGTGCCAGTAGACTAGCGGGAGGGGATGATACGCAGTATTTT.

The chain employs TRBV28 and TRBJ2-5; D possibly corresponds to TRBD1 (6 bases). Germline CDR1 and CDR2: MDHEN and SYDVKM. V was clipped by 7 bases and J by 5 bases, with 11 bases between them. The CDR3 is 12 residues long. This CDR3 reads CASIGGWETQYF. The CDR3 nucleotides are TGTGCCAGCATTGGGGGCTGGGAGACCCAGTACTTC.

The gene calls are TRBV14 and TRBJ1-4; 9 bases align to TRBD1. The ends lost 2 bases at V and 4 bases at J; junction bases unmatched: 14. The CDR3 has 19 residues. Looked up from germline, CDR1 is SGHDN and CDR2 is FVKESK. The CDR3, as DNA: TGTGCCAGCAGCCAAAGAGTGGGAGGAACAGGGGGCAGTAATGAAAAACTGTTTTTT. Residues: CASSQRVGGTGGSNEKLFF.

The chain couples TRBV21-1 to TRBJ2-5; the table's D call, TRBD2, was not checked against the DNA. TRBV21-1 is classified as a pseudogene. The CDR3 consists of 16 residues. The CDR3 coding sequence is TGTGCCAGCAGTCCGAGACTAGCGGGAGGCCCAGAGACCCAGTACTTC. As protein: CASSPRLAGGPETQYF.

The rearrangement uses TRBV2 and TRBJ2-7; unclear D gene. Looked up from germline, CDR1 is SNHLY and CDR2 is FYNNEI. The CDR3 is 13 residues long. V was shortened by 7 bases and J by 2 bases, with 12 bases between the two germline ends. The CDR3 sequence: CASNGGNTYEQYF. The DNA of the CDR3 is TGTGCCAGCAACGGCGGAAATACCTACGAGCAGTACTTC.

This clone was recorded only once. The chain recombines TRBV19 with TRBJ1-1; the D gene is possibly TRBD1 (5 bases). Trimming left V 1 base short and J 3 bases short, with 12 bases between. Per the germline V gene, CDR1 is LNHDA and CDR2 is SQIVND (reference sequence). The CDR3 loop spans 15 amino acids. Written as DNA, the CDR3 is TGTGCCAGTAGTATAGGGCCAGGGTTGGACACTGAAGCTTTCTTT. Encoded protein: CASSIGPGLDTEAFF.

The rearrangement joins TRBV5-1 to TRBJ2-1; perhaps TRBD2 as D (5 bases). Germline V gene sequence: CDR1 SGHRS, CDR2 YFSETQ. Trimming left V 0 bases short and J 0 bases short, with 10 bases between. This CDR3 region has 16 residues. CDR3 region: CASSLAERSSYNEQFF. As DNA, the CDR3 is TGCGCCAGCAGCTTGGCTGAGCGGAGCTCCTACAATGAGCAGTTCTTC.

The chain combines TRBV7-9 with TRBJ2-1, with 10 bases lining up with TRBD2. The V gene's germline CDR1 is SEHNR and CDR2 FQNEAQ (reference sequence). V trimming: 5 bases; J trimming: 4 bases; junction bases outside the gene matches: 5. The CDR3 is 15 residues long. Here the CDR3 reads CASSRSTSGYNEQFF. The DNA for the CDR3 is TGTGCCAGCAGCCGTTCGACTAGCGGGTACAATGAGCAGTTCTTC.

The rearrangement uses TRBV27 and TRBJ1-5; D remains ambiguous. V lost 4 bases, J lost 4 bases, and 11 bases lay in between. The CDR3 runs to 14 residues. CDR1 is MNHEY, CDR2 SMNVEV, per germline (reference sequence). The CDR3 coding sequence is TGTGCCAGCAGTTCCGGACTCCAAAATCAGCCCCAGCATTTT. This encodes CASSSGLQNQPQHF.

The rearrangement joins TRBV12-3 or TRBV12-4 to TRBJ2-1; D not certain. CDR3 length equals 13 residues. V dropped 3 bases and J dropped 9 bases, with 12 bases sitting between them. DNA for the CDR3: TGTGCCAGCAGTTTGGCAGAAAATGCTGAGCAGTTCTTC. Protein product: CASSLAENAEQFF.

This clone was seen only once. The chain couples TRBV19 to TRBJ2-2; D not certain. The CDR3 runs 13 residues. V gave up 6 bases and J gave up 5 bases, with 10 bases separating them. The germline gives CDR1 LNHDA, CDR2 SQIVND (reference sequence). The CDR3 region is CASSPTWTGELFF. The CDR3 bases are TGTGCCAGTAGCCCCACTTGGACCGGGGAGCTGTTTTTT.

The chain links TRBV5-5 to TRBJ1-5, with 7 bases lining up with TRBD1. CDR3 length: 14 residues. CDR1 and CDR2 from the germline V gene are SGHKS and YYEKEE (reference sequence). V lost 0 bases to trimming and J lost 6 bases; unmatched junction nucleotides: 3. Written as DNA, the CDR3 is TGTGCCAGCAGCTTGGCTGGGGACAGTCAGCCCCAGCATTTT. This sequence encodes CASSLAGDSQPQHF.

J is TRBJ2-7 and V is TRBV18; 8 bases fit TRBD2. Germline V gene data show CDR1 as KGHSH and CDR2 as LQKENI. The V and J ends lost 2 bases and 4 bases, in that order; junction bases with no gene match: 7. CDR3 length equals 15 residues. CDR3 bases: TGTGCCAGCTCACCATCGGGAGAGCGGGAGTACGAGCAGTACTTC. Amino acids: CASSPSGEREYEQYF. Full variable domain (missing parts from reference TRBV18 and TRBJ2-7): NAGVMQNPRHLVRRRGQEARLRCSPMKGHSHVYWYRQLPEEGLKFMVYLQKENIIDESGMPKERFSAEFPKEGPSILRIQQVVRGDSAAYFCASSPSGEREYEQYFGPGTRLTVT.

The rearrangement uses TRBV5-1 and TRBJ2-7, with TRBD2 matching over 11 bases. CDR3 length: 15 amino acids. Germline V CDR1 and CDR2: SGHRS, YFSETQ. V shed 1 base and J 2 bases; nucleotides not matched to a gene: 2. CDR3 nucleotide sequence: TGCGCCAGCAGCTTGACTAGCGGGGGTACCTACGAGCAGTACTTC. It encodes CASSLTSGGTYEQYF.